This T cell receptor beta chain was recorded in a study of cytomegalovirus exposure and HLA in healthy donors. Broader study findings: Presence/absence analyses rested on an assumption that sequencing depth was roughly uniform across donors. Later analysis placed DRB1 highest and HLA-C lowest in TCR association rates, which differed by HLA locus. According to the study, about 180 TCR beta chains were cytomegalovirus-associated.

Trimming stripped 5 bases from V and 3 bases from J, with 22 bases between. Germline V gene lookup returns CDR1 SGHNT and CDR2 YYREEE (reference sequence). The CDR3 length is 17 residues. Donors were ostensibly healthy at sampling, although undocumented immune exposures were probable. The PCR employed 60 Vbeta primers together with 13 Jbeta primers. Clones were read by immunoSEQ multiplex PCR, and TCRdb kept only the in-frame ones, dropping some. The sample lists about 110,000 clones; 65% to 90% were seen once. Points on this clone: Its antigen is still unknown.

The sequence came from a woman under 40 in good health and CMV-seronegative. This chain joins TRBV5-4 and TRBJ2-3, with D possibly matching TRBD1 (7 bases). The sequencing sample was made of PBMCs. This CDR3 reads CASRRRQSTGRTDTQYF. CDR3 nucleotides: TGTGCCAGCAGGAGACGTCAGTCGACAGGGAGGACAGATACGCAGTATTTT.